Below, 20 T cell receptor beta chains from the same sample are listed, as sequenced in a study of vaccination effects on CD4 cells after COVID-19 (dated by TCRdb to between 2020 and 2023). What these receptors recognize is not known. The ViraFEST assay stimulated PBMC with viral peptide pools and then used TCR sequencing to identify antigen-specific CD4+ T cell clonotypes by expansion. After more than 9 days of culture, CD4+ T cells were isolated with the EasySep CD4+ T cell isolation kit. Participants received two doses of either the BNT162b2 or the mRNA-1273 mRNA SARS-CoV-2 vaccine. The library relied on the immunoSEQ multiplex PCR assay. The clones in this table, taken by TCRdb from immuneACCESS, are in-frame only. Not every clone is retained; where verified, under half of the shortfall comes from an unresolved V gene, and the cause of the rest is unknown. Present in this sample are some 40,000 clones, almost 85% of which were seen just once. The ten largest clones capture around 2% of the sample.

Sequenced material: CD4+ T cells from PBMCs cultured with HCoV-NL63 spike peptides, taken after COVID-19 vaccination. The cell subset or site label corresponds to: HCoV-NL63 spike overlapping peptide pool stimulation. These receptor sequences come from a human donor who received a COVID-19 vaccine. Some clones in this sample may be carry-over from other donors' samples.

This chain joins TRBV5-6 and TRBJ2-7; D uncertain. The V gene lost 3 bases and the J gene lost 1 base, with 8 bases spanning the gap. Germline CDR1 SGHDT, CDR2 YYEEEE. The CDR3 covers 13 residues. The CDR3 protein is CASSSRLSYEQYV. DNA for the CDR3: TGTGCCAGCAGCTCCCGGTTATCCTACGAGCAGTACGTC.

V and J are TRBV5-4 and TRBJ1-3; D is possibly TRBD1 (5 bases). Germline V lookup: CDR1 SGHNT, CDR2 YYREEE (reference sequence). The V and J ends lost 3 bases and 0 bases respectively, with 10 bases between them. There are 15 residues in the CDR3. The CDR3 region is CASSSGTASGNTIYF. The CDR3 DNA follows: TGTGCCAGCAGCTCCGGGACGGCCTCTGGAAACACCATATATTTT.

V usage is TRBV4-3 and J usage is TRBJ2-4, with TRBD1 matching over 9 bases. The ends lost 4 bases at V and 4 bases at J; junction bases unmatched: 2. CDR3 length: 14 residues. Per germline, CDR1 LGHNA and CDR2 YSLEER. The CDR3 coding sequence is TGCGCCAGCAGCCCGGGACAGGGTAAAAACATTCAGTACTTC. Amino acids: CASSPGQGKNIQYF.

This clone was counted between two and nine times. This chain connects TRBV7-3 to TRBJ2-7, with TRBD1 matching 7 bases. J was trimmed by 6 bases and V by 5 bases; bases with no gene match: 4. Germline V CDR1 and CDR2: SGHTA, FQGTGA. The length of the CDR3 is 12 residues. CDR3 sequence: CASSVNRGEQYV. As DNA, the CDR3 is TGTGCCAGCAGCGTAAACAGGGGCGAGCAGTACGTC.

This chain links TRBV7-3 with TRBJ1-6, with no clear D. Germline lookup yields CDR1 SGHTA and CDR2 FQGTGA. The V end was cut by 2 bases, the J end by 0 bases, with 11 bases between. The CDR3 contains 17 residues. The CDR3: CASSLWQASSYNSPLHF. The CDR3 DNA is TGTGCCAGCAGCTTATGGCAGGCGAGCTCCTATAATTCACCCCTCCACTTT.

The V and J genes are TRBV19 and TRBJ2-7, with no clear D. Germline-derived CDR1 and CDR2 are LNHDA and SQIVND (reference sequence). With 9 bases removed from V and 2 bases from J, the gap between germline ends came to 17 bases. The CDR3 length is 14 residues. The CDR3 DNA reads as TGTGCCAGACCTACAGCCCTAATCACCTACGAGCAGTACGTC. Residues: CARPTALITYEQYV.

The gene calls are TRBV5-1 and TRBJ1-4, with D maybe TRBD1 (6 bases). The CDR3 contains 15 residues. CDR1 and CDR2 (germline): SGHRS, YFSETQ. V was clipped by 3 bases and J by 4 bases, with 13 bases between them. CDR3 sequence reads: CASSWGGGLNEKLFF. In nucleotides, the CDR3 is TGCGCCAGCAGCTGGGGCGGGGGCCTTAATGAAAAACTGTTTTTT.

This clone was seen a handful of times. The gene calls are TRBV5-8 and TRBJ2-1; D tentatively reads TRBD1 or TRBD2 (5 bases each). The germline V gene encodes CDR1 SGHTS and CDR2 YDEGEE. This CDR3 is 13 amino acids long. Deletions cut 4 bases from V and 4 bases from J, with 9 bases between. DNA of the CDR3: TGTGCCAGCAGCAGGGACGTTTACAATGAGCAGTTCTTC. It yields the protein CASSRDVYNEQFF. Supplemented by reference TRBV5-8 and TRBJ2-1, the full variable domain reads EAGVTQSPTHLIKTRGQQATLRCSPISGHTSVYWYQQALGLGLQFLLWYDEGEERNRGNFPPRFSGRQFPNYSSELNVNALELEDSALYLCASSRDVYNEQFFGPGTRLTVL.

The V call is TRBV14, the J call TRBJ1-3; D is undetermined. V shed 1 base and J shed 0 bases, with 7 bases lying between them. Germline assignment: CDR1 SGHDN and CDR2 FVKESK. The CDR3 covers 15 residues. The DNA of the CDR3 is TGTGCCAGCAGCCAAGGGTTCTACTCTGGAAACACCATATATTTT. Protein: CASSQGFYSGNTIYF.

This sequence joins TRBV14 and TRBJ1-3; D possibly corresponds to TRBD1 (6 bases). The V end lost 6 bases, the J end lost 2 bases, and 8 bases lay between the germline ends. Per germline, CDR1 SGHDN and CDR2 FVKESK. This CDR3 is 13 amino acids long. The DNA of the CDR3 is TGTGCCAGCAGTCCAGGGGCTGGAAACACCATATATTTT. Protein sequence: CASSPGAGNTIYF.

The CDR3 loop is CASSLYGALGTDTQYF. The CDR3 nucleotides are TGTGCCAGCAGCTTATACGGGGCACTTGGCACAGATACGCAGTATTTT. The rearrangement links TRBV7-8 to TRBJ2-3; D possibly matches TRBD1 or TRBD2 (5 bases each). CDR1 is SGHVS, CDR2 FQNEAQ, per germline. V lost 2 bases, J lost 1 base, and 13 bases lay in between. CDR3 size: 16 residues.

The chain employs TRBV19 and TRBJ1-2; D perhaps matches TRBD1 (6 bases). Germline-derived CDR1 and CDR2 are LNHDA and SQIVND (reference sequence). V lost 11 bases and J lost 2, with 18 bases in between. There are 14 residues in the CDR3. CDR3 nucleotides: TGTGCCTCCTCTAGGGGGGTGGCGAACTATGGCTACACCTTC. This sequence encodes CASSRGVANYGYTF.

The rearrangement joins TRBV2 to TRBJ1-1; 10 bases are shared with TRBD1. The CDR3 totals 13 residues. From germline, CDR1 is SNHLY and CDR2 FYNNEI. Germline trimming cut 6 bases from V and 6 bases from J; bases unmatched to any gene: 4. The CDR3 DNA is TGTGCCAGCAGGGGACAGGGGTTGGCTGAAGCTTTCTTT. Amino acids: CASRGQGLAEAFF. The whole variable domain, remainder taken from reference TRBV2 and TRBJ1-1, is EPEVTQTPSHQVTQMGQEVILRCVPISNHLYFYWYRQILGQKVEFLVSFYNNEISEKSEIFDDQFSVERPDGSNFTLKIRSTKLEDSAMYFCASRGQGLAEAFFGQGTRLTVV.

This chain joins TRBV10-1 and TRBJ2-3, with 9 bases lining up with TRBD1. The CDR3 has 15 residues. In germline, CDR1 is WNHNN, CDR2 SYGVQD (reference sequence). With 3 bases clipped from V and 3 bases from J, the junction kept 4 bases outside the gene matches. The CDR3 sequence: CASSETGGATDTQYF. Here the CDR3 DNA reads TGCGCCAGCAGTGAAACAGGGGGCGCGACAGATACGCAGTATTTT.

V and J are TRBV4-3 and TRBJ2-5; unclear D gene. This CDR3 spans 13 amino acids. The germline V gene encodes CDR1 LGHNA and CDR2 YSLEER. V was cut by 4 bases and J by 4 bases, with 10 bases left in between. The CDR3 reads CASSPRHGETQYF. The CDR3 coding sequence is TGCGCCAGCAGCCCCCGGCATGGAGAGACCCAGTACTTC.

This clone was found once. The CDR3 nucleotides are TGTGCCAGCTCTACGCTAGGAACCGGAACGAACACCGGGGAGCTGTTTTTT. It specifies CASSTLGTGTNTGELFF. The chain recombines TRBV18 with TRBJ2-2; no firm D call. The CDR3 runs to 17 residues. The germline V and J ends were trimmed by 6 bases and 0 bases, with 17 bases remaining between them. Germline V gives CDR1 KGHSH, CDR2 LQKENI.

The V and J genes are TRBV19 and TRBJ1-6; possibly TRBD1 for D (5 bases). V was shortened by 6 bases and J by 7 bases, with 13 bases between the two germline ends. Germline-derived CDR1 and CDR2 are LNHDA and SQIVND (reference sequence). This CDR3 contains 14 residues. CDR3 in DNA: TGTGCCAGTAGCAGGGTGGGGGGGAATTCACCCCTCCACTTT. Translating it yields CASSRVGGNSPLHF.

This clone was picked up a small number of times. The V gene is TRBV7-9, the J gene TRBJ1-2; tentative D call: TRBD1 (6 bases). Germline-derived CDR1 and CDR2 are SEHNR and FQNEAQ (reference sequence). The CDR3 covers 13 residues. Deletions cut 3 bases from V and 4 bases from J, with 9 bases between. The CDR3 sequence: CASSLGATYGYTF. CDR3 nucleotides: TGTGCCAGCAGCTTGGGGGCTACCTATGGCTACACCTTC.

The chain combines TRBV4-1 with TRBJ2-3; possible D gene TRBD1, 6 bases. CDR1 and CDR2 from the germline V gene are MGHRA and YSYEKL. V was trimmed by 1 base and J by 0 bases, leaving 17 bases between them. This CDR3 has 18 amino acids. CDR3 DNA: TGCGCCAGCAGCCAAGGAAGGGCTCGGACAGTTAGCACAGATACGCAGTATTTT. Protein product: CASSQGRARTVSTDTQYF.

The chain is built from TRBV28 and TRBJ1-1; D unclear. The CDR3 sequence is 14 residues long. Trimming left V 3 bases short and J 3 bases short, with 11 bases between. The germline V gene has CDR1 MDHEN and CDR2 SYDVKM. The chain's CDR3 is CASSFTAGDTEAFF. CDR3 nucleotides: TGTGCCAGCAGTTTCACAGCCGGTGACACTGAAGCTTTCTTT.